These 21 T cell receptor beta chains originate from one sample sequenced in a study of T-cell memory formation after mild COVID-19 (dated by TCRdb to the early 2020s). Receptors were amplified or captured by 5' RACE. The reads were generated on an Illumina NovaSeq 6000. Clones were called with MiXCR by TCRdb after fastp trimmed the public reads at Q25, and only in-frame beta chains were retained. Rows with one shared CDR3 protein collapse into an entry with the most common genes and DNA. Here the sample has roughly 47,000 distinct CDR3 sequences; 5.5% to 7.5% occur a single time. Of the sample, 1.4% falls within the top ten clones. The sequencing sample was made of PBMCs or a T cell subset sorted from them (not recorded which). Source of these receptors: a man between 18 and 29 years old who had mild COVID-19 (a few samples of this study predate the infection). The sample titles of this study are shuffled in the database, so cell type and time point are left out; the donor was told from shared clones.

The J gene is TRBJ2-3, the V gene TRBV5-1; 9 nucleotides match TRBD2. Trimming at V came to 4 bases and at J to 2 bases, leaving 5 bases not matched to a gene. This CDR3 has 15 amino acids. Germline CDR1 is SGHRS and CDR2 is YFSETQ. The CDR3 reads CASSKSGGPTDTQYF. DNA for the CDR3: TGCGCCAGCAGCAAGAGCGGGGGGCCCACAGATACGCAGTATTTT.

The rearrangement joins TRBV11-2 to TRBJ2-1; D might be TRBD2 (7 bases). There are 14 residues in the CDR3. Looked up from germline, CDR1 is SGHAT and CDR2 is FQNNGV. Trimming shortened V by 2 bases and J by 8 bases, and 13 bases separated the two germline ends. CDR3 coding DNA: TGTGCCAGCAGCTTACCAAGAGGGGGGGATGAGCAGTTCTTC. Its protein is CASSLPRGGDEQFF.

The chain links TRBV24-1 to TRBJ2-1; 7 nucleotides line up with TRBD2. The CDR3 contains 17 residues. Germline CDR1 reads KGHDR; CDR2 reads SFDVKD. Trimming cost V 5 bases and J 0 bases; bases outside gene matches: 9. The CDR3 here is CATSGAGVDSSYNEQFF. The CDR3 coding sequence is TGTGCCACCAGTGGCGCGGGGGTCGACAGCTCCTACAATGAGCAGTTCTTC.

A few counts support this clonotype. The chain's CDR3 is CASSPNDYYNEQFF. In DNA, the CDR3 is TGTGCCAGCAGCCCGAATGACTACTACAATGAGCAGTTCTTC. The chain joins TRBV7-9 to TRBJ2-1; D is perhaps TRBD2 (5 bases). Germline V gene data show CDR1 as SEHNR and CDR2 as FQNEAQ (reference sequence). The V and J ends lost 5 bases and 3 bases respectively, with 11 bases between them. This CDR3 is 14 amino acids long. The entire variable domain, with the rest obtained from reference TRBV7-9 and TRBJ2-1, is as follows: DTGVSQNPRHKITKRGQNVTFRCDPISEHNRLYWYRQTLGQGPEFLTYFQNEAQLEKSRLLSDRFSAERPKGSFSTLEIQRTEQGDSAMYLCASSPNDYYNEQFFGPGTRLTVL.

The chain employs TRBV5-6 and TRBJ1-5; D possibly corresponds to TRBD1 (6 bases). CDR3 length: 14 residues. The V and J ends lost 1 base and 7 bases respectively, with 12 bases between them. Germline CDR1 SGHDT, CDR2 YYEEEE. The chain's CDR3 is CASSLTGTGQPQHF. The CDR3 DNA reads as TGTGCCAGCAGCTTGACAGGGACCGGACAGCCCCAGCATTTT.

This clonotype has a handful of counts. The chain uses TRBV4-1 and TRBJ1-6; maybe TRBD1 (5 bases). V gave up 4 bases and J gave up 0 bases, with 16 bases separating them. This CDR3 has 18 residues. The germline gives CDR1 MGHRA, CDR2 YSYEKL. For the CDR3, the DNA is TGCGCCAGCAGCCCTGGACCAGGGAAGAGCTCCTATAATTCACCCCTCCACTTT. Residues: CASSPGPGKSSYNSPLHF.

The chain joins TRBV7-9 to TRBJ2-1; 10 nucleotides line up with TRBD1. The CDR3 covers 15 residues. Trimming at V came to 2 bases and at J to 6 bases, leaving 4 bases not matched to a gene. Germline CDR1 is SEHNR and CDR2 is FQNEAQ (reference sequence). The chain's CDR3 is CASSLRQGAINEQFF. CDR3 DNA sequence: TGTGCCAGCAGCTTAAGACAGGGGGCTATCAATGAGCAGTTCTTC.

This clonotype was picked up a small number of times. This chain connects TRBV20-1 to TRBJ2-5; D gene unclear. Germline lookup yields CDR1 DFQATT and CDR2 SNEGSKA (reference sequence). V gave up 3 bases and J gave up 3 bases, with 11 bases separating them. The CDR3 loop spans 13 amino acids. The CDR3 sequence: CSARVVAEETQYF. The CDR3 DNA follows: TGCAGTGCTAGGGTGGTTGCTGAAGAGACCCAGTACTTC.

The chain has TRBV7-3 and TRBJ2-7; D gene uncertain. From germline, CDR1 is SGHTA and CDR2 FQGTGA. V was clipped by 3 bases and J by 0 bases, with 9 bases between them. CDR3 length: 14 amino acids. The CDR3 here is CASSFAGCSYEQYV. The DNA of the CDR3 is TGTGCCAGCAGCTTCGCAGGCTGCTCCTACGAGCAGTACGTC.

This clonotype came up many times. CDR3 sequence: CASSYSSYEQYV. Written as DNA, the CDR3 is TGTGCCAGCAGCTATAGCTCCTACGAGCAGTACGTC. This chain links TRBV2 with TRBJ2-7, with unresolved D. V was cut by 6 bases and J by 0 bases, with 6 bases left in between. Germline loops: CDR1 SNHLY, CDR2 FYNNEI. The CDR3 sequence is 12 residues long.

In its sample, this clonotype ranks as medium-sized. The chain carries TRBV7-2 and TRBJ2-5, with 10 bases lining up with TRBD2. The length of the CDR3 is 14 residues. Germline loops: CDR1 SGHTA, CDR2 FQGNSA. J gave up 4 bases and V 4 bases, and 3 bases lay outside the gene matches. The CDR3 spells CASSSGLALETQYF. The DNA for the CDR3 is TGTGCCAGCAGCTCGGGACTAGCGTTAGAGACCCAGTACTTC.

This chain connects TRBV5-1 to TRBJ1-1; TRBD1 is a possible D gene (6 bases). The CDR3 runs to 14 residues. The ends were cut back, 4 bases at V and 0 bases at J, with 10 bases in the middle. Germline CDR1 is SGHRS and CDR2 is YFSETQ. The CDR3 DNA is TGCGCCAGCAGCCCGGACAGAATGAACACTGAAGCTTTCTTT. Translation: CASSPDRMNTEAFF.

This chain joins TRBV20-1 and TRBJ1-2, with TRBD1 matching 9 bases. The germline V gene has CDR1 DFQATT and CDR2 SNEGSKA (reference sequence). This CDR3 has 14 amino acids. The trim removed 3 bases at V and 6 bases at J, leaving 8 bases unmatched. The CDR3 DNA sequence: TGCAGTGCTAGCAAGGACAGGGGCCCGGATGGCTACACCTTC. This codes for CSASKDRGPDGYTF.

V and J are TRBV6-5 and TRBJ2-6; D is possibly TRBD1 or TRBD2 (5 bases each). Germline values: CDR1 MNHEY, CDR2 SVGAGI. The CDR3 is made up of 17 amino acids. Trimming took off 2 bases at V and 0 bases at J, with 11 bases between the two ends. The DNA for the CDR3 is TGTGCCAGCAGTTACAACGGGGCGCGCTCTGGGGCCAACGTCCTGACTTTC. The encoded protein is CASSYNGARSGANVLTF.

At least ten counts were recorded for this clonotype. V gene TRBV12-3 or TRBV12-4 combines with J gene TRBJ1-1, with a possible D match to TRBD1 (5 bases). This CDR3 comprises 13 residues. Trimming removed 2 bases from V and 5 bases from J, with 9 bases in between. The CDR3 protein is CASSLYGATEAFF. The CDR3 region has the DNA TGTGCCAGCAGTTTATACGGGGCTACTGAAGCTTTCTTT.

At least ten counts were recorded for this clonotype. For the CDR3, the DNA is TGCGCCAGCAGCCTCAGCGAGGGGGAAGATACGCAGTATTTT. This encodes CASSLSEGEDTQYF. The chain has TRBV5-1 and TRBJ2-3; a possible D gene is TRBD1 (6 bases). CDR1 and CDR2 (germline): SGHRS, YFSETQ. The CDR3 has 14 residues. The V end was cut by 4 bases, the J end by 5 bases, with 14 bases between.

This clonotype appeared a few times. The chain uses TRBV7-8 and TRBJ2-5; 11 positions agree with TRBD2. The CDR3 loop spans 12 amino acids. CDR1 and CDR2 (germline): SGHVS, FQNEAQ. CDR3 in DNA: TGTACTAGCGGGGGTTTCGGAGAGACCCAGTACTTC. Its translation: CTSGGFGETQYF.

This clonotype was recorded a few times. The rearrangement uses TRBV5-1 and TRBJ2-1; D might be TRBD1 (5 bases). V was clipped by 2 bases and J by 9 bases, with 12 bases between them. CDR3 length: 13 residues. Germline assignment: CDR1 SGHRS and CDR2 YFSETQ. The CDR3 protein is CASSFSGPREQFF. DNA of the CDR3: TGCGCCAGCAGCTTCTCAGGGCCTCGTGAGCAGTTCTTC.

This clonotype was detected a few times. The rearrangement links TRBV2 to TRBJ2-6; D remains unclear. This CDR3 has 12 residues. The germline CDR1 and CDR2 sequences are SNHLY and FYNNEI. With 10 bases removed from V and 1 base from J, the gap between germline ends came to 5 bases. The CDR3 loop reads CAIGSGANVLTF. The DNA for the CDR3 is TGTGCCATCGGATCTGGGGCCAACGTCCTGACTTTC.

This clonotype was counted ten times or more. The rearrangement joins TRBV28 to TRBJ2-1; 10 bases line up with TRBD2. V trimming: 6 bases; J trimming: 0 bases; junction bases outside the gene matches: 8. This CDR3 is 17 amino acids long. Germline lookup yields CDR1 MDHEN and CDR2 SYDVKM. The CDR3 sequence is CASSPASGGRSYNEQFF. The CDR3 DNA follows: TGTGCCAGCAGCCCCGCTAGCGGGGGACGCTCCTACAATGAGCAGTTCTTC.

This sequence joins TRBV18 and TRBJ2-1; TRBD2 might be the D (6 bases). This CDR3 has 13 residues. Germline-derived CDR1 and CDR2 are KGHSH and LQKENI. V was clipped by 9 bases and J by 7 bases, with 16 bases between them. In nucleotides, the CDR3 is TGTGCCAGAGGAGGGTACTCAGGGAATGAGCAGTTCTTC. Translating gives CARGGYSGNEQFF.